The text below deals with one TCR beta chain. This specimen comes from a study of blood T cell repertoires in COVID-19. The V gene lost 2 bases and the J gene lost 10 bases, with 12 bases spanning the gap. This CDR3 is built from 14 residues. Germline CDR1 and CDR2: MRHNA and SNTAGT. Data came from immunoSEQ multiplex PCR; TCRdb stores just in-frame clones and leaves some out. Of fewer than 300,000 clones in the sample, 80% to 95% were seen once. Cohort 3 recovery required two negative PCRs, clearance, or symptom resolution. The TCR was taken from a young woman who had recovered from COVID-19. Material: PBMCs or T cells enriched from blood (not recorded which). V is TRBV6-4 and J is TRBJ1-6; D gene ambiguous. Here the CDR3 reads CASSDAGNFSPLHF. The DNA for the CDR3 is TGTGCCAGCAGTGACGCAGGCAATTTCTCACCCCTCCACTTT.